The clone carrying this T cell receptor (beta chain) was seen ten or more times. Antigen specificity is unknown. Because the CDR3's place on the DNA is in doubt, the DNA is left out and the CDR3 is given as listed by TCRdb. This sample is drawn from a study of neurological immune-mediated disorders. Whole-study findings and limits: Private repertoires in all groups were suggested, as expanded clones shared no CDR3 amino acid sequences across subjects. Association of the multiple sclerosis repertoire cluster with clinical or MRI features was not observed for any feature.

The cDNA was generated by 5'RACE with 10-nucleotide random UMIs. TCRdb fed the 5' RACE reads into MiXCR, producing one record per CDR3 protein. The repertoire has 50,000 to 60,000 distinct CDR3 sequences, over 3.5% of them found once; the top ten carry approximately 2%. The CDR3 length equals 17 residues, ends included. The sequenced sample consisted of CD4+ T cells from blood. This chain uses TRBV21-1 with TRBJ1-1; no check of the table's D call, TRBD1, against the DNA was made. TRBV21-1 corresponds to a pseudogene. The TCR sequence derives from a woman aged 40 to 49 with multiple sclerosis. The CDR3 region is CASSKANGWGWGTEAFF.